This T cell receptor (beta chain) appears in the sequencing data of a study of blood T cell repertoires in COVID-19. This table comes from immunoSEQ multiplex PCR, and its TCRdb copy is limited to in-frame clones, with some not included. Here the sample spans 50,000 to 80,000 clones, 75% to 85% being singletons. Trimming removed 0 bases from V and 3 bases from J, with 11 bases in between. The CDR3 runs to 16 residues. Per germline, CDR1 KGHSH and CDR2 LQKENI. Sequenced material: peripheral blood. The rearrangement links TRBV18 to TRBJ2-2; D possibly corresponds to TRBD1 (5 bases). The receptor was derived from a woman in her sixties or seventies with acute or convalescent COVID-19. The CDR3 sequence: CASSPPSRTHTGELFF. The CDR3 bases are TGTGCCAGCTCACCACCTTCTCGGACACACACCGGGGAGCTGTTTTTT. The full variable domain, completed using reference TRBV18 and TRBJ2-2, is NAGVMQNPRHLVRRRGQEARLRCSPMKGHSHVYWYRQLPEEGLKFMVYLQKENIIDESGMPKERFSAEFPKEGPSILRIQQVVRGDSAAYFCASSPPSRTHTGELFFGEGSRLTVL.